Detailed here is one T cell receptor (beta chain). Antigen specificity is unknown. This record belongs to a study of cytomegalovirus exposure and HLA in healthy donors. The CDR3 loop spans 12 amino acids. Trimming took 5 bases from V and 6 from J, leaving 9 bases between them. Germline-derived CDR1 and CDR2 are SGHTS and YDEGEE. PCR employed 60 Vbeta and 13 Jbeta primers. Only in-frame clones appear in the TCRdb table, and some are missing; sequencing was by immunoSEQ multiplex PCR. Of over 95,000 clones in the sample, 70% to 80% were seen once. Study conclusions and caveats: In a later analysis, V- and J-gene trimming of beta chains associated with a DCLRE1C missense variant, replicated independently. In a later analysis, HLA-associated beta chains showed higher expansion and lower generation probabilities than comparable chains.

The sample consisted of PBMCs. The TCR comes from a human donor in good health. The V and J genes are TRBV5-8 and TRBJ1-5; the D is unclear. CDR3 residues: CASSPRSQPQHF. The CDR3 DNA sequence: TGTGCCAGCAGTCCCCGGAGTCAGCCCCAGCATTTT.